The 10 T cell receptor beta chains below were found in one sample sequenced in a study of glioma-infiltrating T cells. The iRepertoire nested amplicon-rescue multiplex PCR amplified TCR alpha and beta CDR3s from RNA. Each CDR3 protein gets one entry after TCRdb re-called the multiplex PCR reads with MiXCR. In the table there are 300,000 to 450,000 distinct CDR3 sequences, more than 35% of which are singletons. Sequencing used glioma tissue, nonneoplastic brain tissue, or PBMCs (not recorded which). All receptors come from a human donor with low-grade glioma or glioblastoma, undergoing nonglioma brain surgery, or in good health (not recorded which).

This clonotype was seen many times. This chain joins TRBV28 and TRBJ1-5; D is perhaps TRBD1 (5 bases). Trimming took 6 bases from V and 2 from J, leaving 14 bases between them. There are 15 residues in the CDR3. The germline gives CDR1 MDHEN, CDR2 SYDVKM. For the CDR3, the DNA is TGTGCCAGCAGAACCCAGGGTTTTGGCAATCAGCCCCAGCATTTT. The encoded protein is CASRTQGFGNQPQHF.

V usage is TRBV20-1 and J usage is TRBJ1-4; D gene uncertain. CDR3 length: 12 amino acids. Between the trimmed V and J ends, which lost 3 bases and 8 bases, there was a span of 10 bases. Germline CDR1 is DFQATT and CDR2 is SNEGSKA (reference sequence). CDR3 bases: TGCAGTGCTAGGGCTGAGGAAGAAAAACTGTTTTTT. Translated, it gives CSARAEEEKLFF.

This clonotype appeared a single time. One end of the junction is discordant with germline, which a read error may explain. The chain has TRBV6-5 and TRBJ2-4, with D perhaps matching TRBD1 (5 bases). Germline values: CDR1 MNHEY, CDR2 SVGAGI. This CDR3 region has 17 residues. In nucleotides, the CDR3 is TGTGCCAGGAGTTTATTTTGGGGCCCGCTAGCCAAAAACATTCAGTACTTC. It specifies CARSLFWGPLAKNIQYF.

This clonotype was detected many times. The chain recombines TRBV4-2 with TRBJ2-3; a possible D gene is TRBD1 (6 bases). Per germline, CDR1 LGHNA and CDR2 YNFKEQ. V dropped 0 bases and J dropped 3 bases, with 10 bases sitting between them. The CDR3 is 15 residues long. CDR3: CASSQESRGTDTQYF. Written as DNA, the CDR3 is TGTGCCAGCAGCCAAGAGAGCAGGGGTACAGATACGCAGTATTTT.

The chain combines TRBV20-1 with TRBJ2-5; D unclear. Germline CDR1 DFQATT, CDR2 SNEGSKA (reference sequence). The CDR3 loop spans 13 amino acids. Trimming stripped 3 bases from V and 0 bases from J, with 8 bases between. The CDR3 sequence: CSARDAYQETQYF. The CDR3, as DNA: TGCAGTGCTAGGGATGCGTACCAAGAGACCCAGTACTTC.

This clonotype was detected many times. The chain has TRBV20-1 and TRBJ2-1; no clear D gene. The CDR3 is 13 residues long. V was trimmed by 7 bases and J by 4 bases, leaving 14 bases between them. Germline CDR1 and CDR2: DFQATT and SNEGSKA (reference sequence). As DNA, the CDR3 is TGCAGTGTATACCAAGCCGCTTACAATGAGCAGTTCTTC. It is translated as CSVYQAAYNEQFF.

A remark on this clonotype: A much larger clonotype is one base distant, so this may be a read error. No conserved phenylalanine or tryptophan ends this CDR3, so it is likely a read error. The chain carries TRBV6-2 or TRBV6-3 and TRBJ2-3; no definite D call. Germline V gene data show CDR1 as MNHEY and CDR2 as SVGEGT. V lost 2 bases and J 2 bases, leaving 5 bases between the germline ends. This CDR3 contains 13 residues. The DNA for the CDR3 is TGTGCCAGCAGTTACGCCTCCACAGATACGCAGTATCTT. It yields the protein CASSYASTDTQYL.

The table lists this clonotype with a count of one. This may stem from a read error, because a much larger clone lies one nucleotide away. The chain is built from TRBV27 and TRBJ1-4; D is possibly TRBD1 (6 bases). The germline V gene encodes CDR1 MNHEY and CDR2 SMNVEV (reference sequence). This CDR3 contains 15 residues. The CDR3 region is CASSPRLPSGEKLLF. In DNA, the CDR3 is TGTGCCAGCAGTCCAAGACTTCCATCAGGGGAAAAACTGCTTTTT.

This sequence joins TRBV10-3 and TRBJ2-2, with D possibly matching TRBD1 (6 bases). The CDR3 runs to 14 residues. Germline V gives CDR1 ENHRY, CDR2 SYGVKD. V was cut by 7 bases and J by 0 bases, with 9 bases left in between. The CDR3 DNA reads TGTGCCATCAAACAGGGCTCGAACACCGGGGAGCTGTTTTTT. Translated: CAIKQGSNTGELFF.

This clonotype was observed many times. V usage is TRBV27 and J usage is TRBJ1-2; D is ambiguous. Germline V gene data show CDR1 as MNHEY and CDR2 as SMNVEV (reference sequence). Trimming shortened V by 2 bases and J by 2 bases, and 6 bases separated the two germline ends. This CDR3 is built from 13 residues. In nucleotides, the CDR3 is TGTGCCAGCAGTTTAAGGGTGAACTATGGCTACACCTTC. This encodes CASSLRVNYGYTF.